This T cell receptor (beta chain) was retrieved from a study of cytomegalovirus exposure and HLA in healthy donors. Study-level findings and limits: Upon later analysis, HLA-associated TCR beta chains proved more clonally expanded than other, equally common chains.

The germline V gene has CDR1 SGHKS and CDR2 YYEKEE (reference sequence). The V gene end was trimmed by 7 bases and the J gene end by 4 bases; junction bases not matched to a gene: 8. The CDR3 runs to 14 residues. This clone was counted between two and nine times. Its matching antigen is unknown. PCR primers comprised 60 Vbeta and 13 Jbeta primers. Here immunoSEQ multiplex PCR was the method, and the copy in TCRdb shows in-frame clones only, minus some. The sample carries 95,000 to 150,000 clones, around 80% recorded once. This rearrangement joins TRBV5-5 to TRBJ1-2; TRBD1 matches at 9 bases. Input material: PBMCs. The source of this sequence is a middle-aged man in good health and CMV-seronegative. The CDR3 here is CASGEQGAFYGYTF. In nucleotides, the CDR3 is TGTGCCAGCGGGGAACAGGGGGCTTTCTATGGCTACACCTTC.